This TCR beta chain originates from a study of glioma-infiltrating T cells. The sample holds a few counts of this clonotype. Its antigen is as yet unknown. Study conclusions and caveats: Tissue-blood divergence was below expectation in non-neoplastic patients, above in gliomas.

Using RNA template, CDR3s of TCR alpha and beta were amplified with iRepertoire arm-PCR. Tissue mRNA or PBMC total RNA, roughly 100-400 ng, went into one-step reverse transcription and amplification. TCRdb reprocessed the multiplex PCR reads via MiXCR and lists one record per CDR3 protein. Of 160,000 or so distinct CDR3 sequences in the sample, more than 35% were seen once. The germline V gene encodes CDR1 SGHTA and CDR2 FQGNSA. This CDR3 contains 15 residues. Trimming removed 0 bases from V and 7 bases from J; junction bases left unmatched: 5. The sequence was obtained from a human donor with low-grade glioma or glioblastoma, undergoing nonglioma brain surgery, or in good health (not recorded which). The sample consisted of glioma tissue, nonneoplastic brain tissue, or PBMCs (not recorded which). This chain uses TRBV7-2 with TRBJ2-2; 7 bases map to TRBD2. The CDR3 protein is CASSLAPGGDGELFF. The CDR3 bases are TGTGCCAGCAGCTTAGCTCCGGGGGGAGACGGGGAGCTGTTTTTT.